This T cell receptor (beta chain) stems from a study of long-term antiretroviral therapy in people with HIV. General observations from the study: Blood, drawn from the mid-2000s to the late 2010s, may reflect older ART regimens. Clonal populations expanded prior to ART predominated within the repertoire at all time points. Increased diversity was seen after ART, yet it remained lower than in transplant donor controls.

Survey level was the resolution at which the v3.0 immunoSEQ assay ran. Using immunoSEQ multiplex PCR, the repertoire was profiled, and TCRdb retains in-frame clones only, with some absent. The sample includes roughly 15,000 clones, about 82% of them seen just once. CDR1 MNHEY and CDR2 SVGAGI come from the germline V gene. The CDR3 extends over 14 amino acids. Unmatched junction bases numbered 7, after V lost 6 bases and J lost 5 bases. About this clone: What it binds is unknown.

The input for sequencing was unsorted PBMCs, taken 1.8 years before starting antiretroviral therapy. The chain is built from TRBV6-5 and TRBJ2-7; TRBD2 matches 10 bases. The source is a woman aged 40 to 50 with HIV. The CDR3 is CASSRSSGSHEQYF. The CDR3 region has the DNA TGTGCCAGCAGCCGATCTAGCGGGAGTCACGAGCAGTACTTC.